This T cell receptor beta chain was retrieved from a study of T cells after yellow fever vaccination (dated by TCRdb to about 2019). General notes on the study: The SMART-Seq v4 Ultra Low Input RNA kit was used to prepare libraries from fractions with low cell numbers. Blood was collected at multiple timepoints before and after primary and secondary immunization, and bulk PBMC replicates and cell subsets were isolated. To follow T-cell clones before and after primary and booster YFV17D yellow fever vaccination, bulk TCR alpha and beta repertoires were sequenced over time. Two healthy male donors, one aged 18 to 30 and one aged 30 to 40 years, were included in the cohort.

Study-wide findings and limitations: Computational filtering was needed because FACS-sorted repertoires could contain abundant contaminating clonotypes from the bulk population. Because only two donors were included in the study, the extent to which the findings can be generalized is limited. A small share of clonotypes was detected in both CD4 and CD8 compartments, with the overlap likely arising from convergent recombination. After the booster, most of the clones that had expanded following primary vaccination were detected again (about 95% of CD4 and 80% to 90% of CD8), which suggests that memory was broadly maintained. The secondary T-cell response was weaker than the primary response but faster, peaking on day 5 instead of day 15.

In this sample, this clonotype turned up many times. It lacks a known antigen. Per-base quality was not reported, and no clone a single base away is much larger than it. The treatment or condition tag for this specimen amounts to: live attenuated yellow fever vaccine strain. PBMCs were isolated from peripheral blood using a standard Ficoll-Paque protocol. Dynabeads CD4 and CD8 positive selection kits were used to isolate CD4 and CD8 T-cell fractions. RNA was extracted with TriZol from bulk PBMCs, CD4 and CD8 fractions, and dextramer-positive and dextramer-negative fractions. Trimming at the junction amounts to 6 bases on V and 6 bases on J, and the germline ends lie 18 bases apart. Reading from cysteine to phenylalanine, the CDR3 counts 15 amino acids. Just the 45-base CDR3 DNA is kept, in frame starting at base 1. TCR cDNA was synthesized by 5'RACE template switching, which introduced a universal primer site and unique molecular identifiers. Priming of cDNA synthesis was performed from both the TCR alpha and TCR beta constant segments. Library amplification used two PCR steps, and the second PCR step added sample barcodes and sequencing adapters. Sequencing of libraries was done on Illumina HiSeq 2500 (2x100 bp) or NovaSeq (2x150 bp). Processing in the source paper ran as follows. MIGEC handled demultiplexing of reads and collapsing into UMI consensus sequences, while MiXCR performed V(D)J alignment. Clonotypes responding to the vaccine were identified with edgeR on replicate PBMC samples, with the criteria of FDR below 0.01 and a log2 fold change above 5 up to day 15. Each bulk clonotype was labeled CD4 or CD8 based on which sequenced repertoire, CD4 or CD8, contained the clonotype at higher abundance. The public reads were quality trimmed at Q25 with fastp and then assembled into clones with MiXCR by TCRdb, keeping productive beta chains. Entries that share a CDR3 protein sequence are merged under the most common genes and DNA. The V and J calls come from TCRdb's annotation, not from the publication. Recorded for this sample are 100,000 to 150,000 distinct CDR3 sequences; under 8% of them occurred a single time. Clones ranked in the top ten supply around 2.7% of the sample.

The sequence was obtained from a man between 18 and 29 years old who received the YFV17D yellow fever vaccine. The chain is encoded by TRBV12-3 or TRBV12-4 joined to TRBJ1-5; the D gene is perhaps TRBD1, on 6 matching bases. Sequencing was performed on CD4+ T cells sorted from PBMCs, taken around 10 days after the first yellow fever vaccination. The nucleotides are TGTGCCAGCAGCCCCGACGGGGGCTTTAGTCAGCCCCAGCATTTT. Its amino acids are CASSPDGGFSQPQHF.